The rows below give T cell receptor beta chains drawn from one sample of a study of blood T cells in healthy people across ages. TCRdb processed the 5' RACE reads anew with MiXCR; each CDR3 protein has one entry. Of roughly 500,000 distinct CDR3 sequences listed, 27% are singletons. Specimen: blood. The receptor source for this set is a woman in her 70s in good health. Each CDR3 is given with its conserved first and last residue. A D gene is named only where the DNA matches it firmly. Clone size is not always given. Where it is, it says once, few, many or a class for expanded clones.

>TRBV5-5|few|.|TRBJ2-4
CASSREGDLGNIQYF
TGTGCCAGCAGCCGGGAAGGGGACCTAGGGAACATTCAGTACTTC
>TRBV5-1|.|TRBD1|TRBJ1-1
CASSSTGVGTEAFF
TGCGCCAGCAGCTCGACAGGGGTGGGTACTGAAGCTTTCTTT
>TRBV20-1|few|.|TRBJ2-3
CSARNGGVGTDTQYF
TGCAGTGCAAGGAACGGCGGGGTCGGCACAGATACGCAGTATTTT
>TRBV20-1|.|.|TRBJ1-4
CSAGGSNSRGEKLFF
TGCAGTGCAGGGGGGTCGAACAGCAGAGGAGAAAAACTGTTTTTT
>TRBV15|few|.|TRBJ2-3
CATSRLIPADTQYF
TGTGCCACCAGCAGATTAATCCCCGCAGATACGCAGTATTTT
>TRBV14|.|.|TRBJ1-2
CASSPGAAGGYTF
TGTGCCAGCAGCCCGGGGGCTGCGGGTGGCTACACCTTC
>TRBV27|few|.|TRBJ2-3
CAGRRTGADTQYF
TGTGCCGGACGACGGACGGGGGCAGATACGCAGTATTTT
>TRBV4-3|few|.|TRBJ2-2
CASSQAPTGRAGELFF
TGCGCCAGCAGCCAAGCGCCGACAGGAAGGGCCGGGGAGCTGTTTTTT
>TRBV20-1|.|.|TRBJ2-1
CSARGLYEQFF
TGCAGTGCTAGAGGATTATATGAGCAGTTCTTC
>TRBV4-2|.|.|TRBJ2-4
CASSRGRGWSENIQYF
TGTGCCAGCAGCCGTGGCAGGGGTTGGAGTGAAAATATTCAGTACTTC
>TRBV18|many|.|TRBJ2-5
CASSPRQETQYF
TGTGCCAGCAGCCCCAGACAAGAGACCCAGTACTTC
>TRBV7-9|.|TRBD2|TRBJ2-7
CASSNPGPGGGEQYF
TGTGCCAGCAGCAACCCGGGCCCGGGAGGAGGCGAGCAGTACTTC
>TRBV12-3/TRBV12-4|.|.|TRBJ1-2
CASTYTDSPIYGYTF
TGTGCCAGCACCTATACTGATTCTCCGATCTATGGCTACACCTTC
>TRBV7-9|.|.|TRBJ1-4
CASSIAPPNEKLFF
TGTGCCAGCAGCATTGCACCGCCGAATGAAAAACTGTTTTTT
>TRBV12-3/TRBV12-4|.|TRBD2|TRBJ2-1
CASSLIAGGLGEQFF
TGTGCCAGCAGTTTGATAGCGGGGGGGCTGGGTGAGCAGTTCTTC
>TRBV5-8|.|TRBD1|TRBJ1-2
CASSSGQELYGYTF
TGTGCCAGCAGCTCTGGACAGGAACTGTACGGCTACACCTTC
>TRBV2|few|.|TRBJ2-6
CASSEGAGAFSGANVLTF
TGTGCCAGCAGTGAAGGTGCGGGGGCGTTCTCTGGGGCCAACGTCCTGACTTTC